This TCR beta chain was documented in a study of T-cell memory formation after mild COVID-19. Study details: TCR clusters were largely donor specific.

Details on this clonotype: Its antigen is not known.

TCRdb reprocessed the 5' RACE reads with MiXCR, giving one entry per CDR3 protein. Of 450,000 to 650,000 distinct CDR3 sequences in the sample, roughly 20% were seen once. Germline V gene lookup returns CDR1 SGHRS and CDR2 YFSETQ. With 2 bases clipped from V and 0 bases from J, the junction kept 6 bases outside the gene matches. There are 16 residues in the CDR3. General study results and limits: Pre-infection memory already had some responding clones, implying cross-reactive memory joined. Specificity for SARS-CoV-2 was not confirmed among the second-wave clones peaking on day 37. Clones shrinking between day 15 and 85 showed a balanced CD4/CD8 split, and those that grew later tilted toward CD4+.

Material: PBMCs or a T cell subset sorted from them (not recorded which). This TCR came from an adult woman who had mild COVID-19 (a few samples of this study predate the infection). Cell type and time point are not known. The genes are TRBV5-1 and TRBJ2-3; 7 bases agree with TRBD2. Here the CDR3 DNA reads TGCGCCAGCAGCTTAAATGGAGCGGGGAGCACAGATACGCAGTATTTT. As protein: CASSLNGAGSTDTQYF. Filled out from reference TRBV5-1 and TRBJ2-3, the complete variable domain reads KAGVTQTPRYLIKTRGQQVTLSCSPISGHRSVSWYQQTPGQGLQFLFEYFSETQRNKGNFPGRFSGRQFSNSRSEMNVSTLELGDSALYLCASSLNGAGSTDTQYFGPGTRLTVL.